The 3 T cell receptor beta chains below come from one sample, sequenced in a study of blood T cell repertoires in COVID-19. Using immunoSEQ multiplex PCR, the repertoire was profiled, and TCRdb retains in-frame clones only, with some absent. The table records approximately 300,000 clones, over 70% of them present only once. The sequenced sample was peripheral blood. These receptor sequences come from a woman between 45 and 65 years old with acute or convalescent COVID-19.

The V gene is TRBV19, the J gene TRBJ2-6; perhaps TRBD2 as D (5 bases). V lost 4 bases and J 1 base, leaving 11 bases between the germline ends. The germline V gene encodes CDR1 LNHDA and CDR2 SQIVND (reference sequence). The CDR3 sequence is 16 residues long. The CDR3 protein is CASSTRVASGANVLTF. The CDR3 DNA sequence: TGTGCCAGTAGTACGAGGGTGGCGTCTGGGGCCAACGTCCTGACTTTC. Looking up the rest from reference TRBV19 and TRBJ2-6 gives the full variable domain: DGGITQSPKYLFRKEGQNVTLSCEQNLNHDAMYWYRQDPGQGLRLIYYSQIVNDFQKGDIAEGYSVSREKKESFPLTVTSAQKNPTAFYLCASSTRVASGANVLTFGAGSRLTVL.

This chain joins TRBV4-1 and TRBJ2-1, with a possible D match to TRBD1 (5 bases). The CDR3 length is 14 residues. Deletions cut 0 bases from V and 3 bases from J, with 6 bases between. The V gene's germline CDR1 is MGHRA and CDR2 YSYEKL. The CDR3 DNA sequence: TGCGCCAGCAGCCAAGAAGACAGCTACAATGAGCAGTTCTTC. It encodes CASSQEDSYNEQFF.

The DNA for the CDR3 is TGTGCCAGCAGCCCCCAGTTGTCAGGGTTGGATGGCTACACCTTC. Amino acids: CASSPQLSGLDGYTF. The chain has TRBV14 and TRBJ1-2; perhaps TRBD1 as D (5 bases). Germline CDR1 is SGHDN and CDR2 is FVKESK. The CDR3 is 15 amino acids. The V end lost 4 bases, the J end lost 6 bases, and 18 bases lay between the germline ends.